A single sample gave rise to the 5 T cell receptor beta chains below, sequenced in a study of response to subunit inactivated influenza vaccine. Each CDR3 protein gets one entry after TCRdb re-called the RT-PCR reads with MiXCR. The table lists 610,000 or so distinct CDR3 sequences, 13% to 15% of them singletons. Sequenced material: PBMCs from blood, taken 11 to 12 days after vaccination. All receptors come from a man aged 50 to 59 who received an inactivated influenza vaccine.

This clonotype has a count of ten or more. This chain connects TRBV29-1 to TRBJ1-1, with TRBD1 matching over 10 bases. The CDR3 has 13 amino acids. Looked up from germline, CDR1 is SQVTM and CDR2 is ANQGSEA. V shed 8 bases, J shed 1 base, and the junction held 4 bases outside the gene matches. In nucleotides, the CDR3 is TGCAGCATCGACAGGGGGCCGAACACTGAAGCTTTCTTT. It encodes CSIDRGPNTEAFF.

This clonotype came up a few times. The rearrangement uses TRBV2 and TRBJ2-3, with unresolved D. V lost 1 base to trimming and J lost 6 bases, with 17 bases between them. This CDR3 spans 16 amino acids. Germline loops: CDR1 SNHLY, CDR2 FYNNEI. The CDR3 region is CASSEGSDPAADTQYF. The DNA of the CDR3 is TGTGCCAGCAGTGAAGGGTCGGACCCTGCGGCGGATACGCAGTATTTT.

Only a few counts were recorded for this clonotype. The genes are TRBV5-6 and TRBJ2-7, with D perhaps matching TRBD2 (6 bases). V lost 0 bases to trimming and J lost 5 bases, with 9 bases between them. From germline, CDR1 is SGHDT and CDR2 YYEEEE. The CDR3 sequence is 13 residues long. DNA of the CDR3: TGTGCCAGCAGCTTGGTACTAGCCCACGAGCAGTACTTC. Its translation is CASSLVLAHEQYF.

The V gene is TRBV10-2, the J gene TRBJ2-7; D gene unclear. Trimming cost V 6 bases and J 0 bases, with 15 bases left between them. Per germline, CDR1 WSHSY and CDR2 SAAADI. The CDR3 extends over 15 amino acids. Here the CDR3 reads CASRDRVTSSYEQYF. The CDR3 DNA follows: TGCGCCAGCAGGGACCGGGTTACGAGCTCCTACGAGCAGTACTTC.

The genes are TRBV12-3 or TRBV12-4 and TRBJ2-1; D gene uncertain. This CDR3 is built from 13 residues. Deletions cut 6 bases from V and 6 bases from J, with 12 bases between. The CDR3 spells CASRGRVFNEQFF. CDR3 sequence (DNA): TGTGCCAGCAGGGGAAGGGTTTTCAATGAGCAGTTCTTC.